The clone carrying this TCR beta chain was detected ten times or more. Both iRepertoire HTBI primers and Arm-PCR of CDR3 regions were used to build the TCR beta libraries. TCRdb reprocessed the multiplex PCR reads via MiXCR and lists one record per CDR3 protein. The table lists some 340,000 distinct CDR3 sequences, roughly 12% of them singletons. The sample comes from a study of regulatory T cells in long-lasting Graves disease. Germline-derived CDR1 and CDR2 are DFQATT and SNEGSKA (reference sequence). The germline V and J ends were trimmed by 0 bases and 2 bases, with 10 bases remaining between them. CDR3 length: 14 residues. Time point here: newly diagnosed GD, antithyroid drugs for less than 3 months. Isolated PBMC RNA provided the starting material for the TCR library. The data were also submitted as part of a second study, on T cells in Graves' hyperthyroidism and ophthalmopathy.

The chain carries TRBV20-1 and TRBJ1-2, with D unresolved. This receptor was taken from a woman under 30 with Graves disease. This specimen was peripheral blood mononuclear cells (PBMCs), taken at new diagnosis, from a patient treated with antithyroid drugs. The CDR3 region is CSAREQYRNYGYTF. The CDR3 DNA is TGCAGTGCTAGAGAGCAATACAGAAACTATGGCTACACCTTC.